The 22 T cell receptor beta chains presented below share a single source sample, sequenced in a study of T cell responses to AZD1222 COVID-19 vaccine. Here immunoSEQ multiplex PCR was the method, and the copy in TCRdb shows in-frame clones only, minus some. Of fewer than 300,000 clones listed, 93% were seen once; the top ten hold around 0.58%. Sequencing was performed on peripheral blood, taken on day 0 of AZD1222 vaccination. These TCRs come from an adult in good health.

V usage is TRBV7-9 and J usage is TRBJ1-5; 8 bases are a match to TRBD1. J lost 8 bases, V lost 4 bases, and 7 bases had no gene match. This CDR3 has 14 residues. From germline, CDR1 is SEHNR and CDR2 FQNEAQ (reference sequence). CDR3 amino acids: CASSSGQGLKPQHF. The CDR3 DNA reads TGTGCCAGCAGCTCCGGACAGGGTCTCAAGCCCCAGCATTTT. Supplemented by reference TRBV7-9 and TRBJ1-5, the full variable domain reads DTGVSQNPRHKITKRGQNVTFRCDPISEHNRLYWYRQTLGQGPEFLTYFQNEAQLEKSRLLSDRFSAERPKGSFSTLEIQRTEQGDSAMYLCASSSGQGLKPQHFGDGTRLSIL.

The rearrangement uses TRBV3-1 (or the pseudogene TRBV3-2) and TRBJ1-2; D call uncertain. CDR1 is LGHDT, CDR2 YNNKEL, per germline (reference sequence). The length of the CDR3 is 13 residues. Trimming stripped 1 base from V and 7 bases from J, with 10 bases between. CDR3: CASSQGAGRGYTF. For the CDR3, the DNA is TGTGCCAGCAGCCAAGGGGCGGGTCGTGGCTACACCTTC.

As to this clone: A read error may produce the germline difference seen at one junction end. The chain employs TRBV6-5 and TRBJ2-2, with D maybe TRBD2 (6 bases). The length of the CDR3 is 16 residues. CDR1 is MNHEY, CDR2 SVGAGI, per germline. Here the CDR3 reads CASSYLRGRNTGELFF. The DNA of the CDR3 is TGTGCCAGCAGCTACTTACGGGGGAGGAACACCGGGGAGCTGTTTTTT.

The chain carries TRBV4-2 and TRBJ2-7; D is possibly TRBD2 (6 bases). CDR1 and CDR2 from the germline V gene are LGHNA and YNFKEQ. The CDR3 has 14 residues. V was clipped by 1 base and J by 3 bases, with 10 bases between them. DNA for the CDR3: TGTGCCAGCAGCCAAGGCCCGGAGGGCTACGAGCAGTACTTC. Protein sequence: CASSQGPEGYEQYF.

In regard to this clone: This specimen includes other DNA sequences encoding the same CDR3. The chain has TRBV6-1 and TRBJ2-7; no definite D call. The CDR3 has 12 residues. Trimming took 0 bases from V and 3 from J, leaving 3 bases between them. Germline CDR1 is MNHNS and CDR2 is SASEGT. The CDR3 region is CASSEARYEQYF. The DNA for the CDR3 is TGTGCCAGCAGTGAAGCCCGCTACGAGCAGTACTTC.

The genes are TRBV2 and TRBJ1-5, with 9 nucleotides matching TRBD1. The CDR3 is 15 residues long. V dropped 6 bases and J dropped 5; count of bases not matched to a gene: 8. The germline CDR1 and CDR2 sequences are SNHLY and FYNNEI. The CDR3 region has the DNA TGTGCCAGCAGGGGTACAGGGGGCGCCGATCAGCCCCAGCATTTT. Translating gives CASRGTGGADQPQHF. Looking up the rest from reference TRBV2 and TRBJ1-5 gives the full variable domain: EPEVTQTPSHQVTQMGQEVILRCVPISNHLYFYWYRQILGQKVEFLVSFYNNEISEKSEIFDDQFSVERPDGSNFTLKIRSTKLEDSAMYFCASRGTGGADQPQHFGDGTRLSIL.

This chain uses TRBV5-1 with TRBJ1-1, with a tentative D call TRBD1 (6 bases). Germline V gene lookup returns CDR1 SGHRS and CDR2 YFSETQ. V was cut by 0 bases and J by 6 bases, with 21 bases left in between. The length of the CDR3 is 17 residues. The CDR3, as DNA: TGCGCCAGCAGCTTGGCCGCAGGGGCTCTGAGTTTTGCTGAAGCTTTCTTT. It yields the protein CASSLAAGALSFAEAFF.

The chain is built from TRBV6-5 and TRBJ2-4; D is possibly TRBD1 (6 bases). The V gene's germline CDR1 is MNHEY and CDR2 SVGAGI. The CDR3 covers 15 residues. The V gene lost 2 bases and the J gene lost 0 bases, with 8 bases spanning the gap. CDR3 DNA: TGTGCCAGCAGTTACGAGGGGGTAGCCAAAAACATTCAGTACTTC. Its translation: CASSYEGVAKNIQYF.

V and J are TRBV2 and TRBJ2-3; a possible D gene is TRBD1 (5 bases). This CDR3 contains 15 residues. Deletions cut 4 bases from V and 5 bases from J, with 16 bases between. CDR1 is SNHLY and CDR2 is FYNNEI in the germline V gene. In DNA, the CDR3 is TGTGCCAGCAGTGCCCAACGGGCGCAGGGAGATACGCAGTATTTT. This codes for CASSAQRAQGDTQYF.

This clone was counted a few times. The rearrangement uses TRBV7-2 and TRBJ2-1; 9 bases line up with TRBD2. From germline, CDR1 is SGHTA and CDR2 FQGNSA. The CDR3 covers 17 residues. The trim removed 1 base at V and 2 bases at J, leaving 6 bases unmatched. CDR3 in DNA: TGTGCCAGCAGCTTAGGGGGTAGCGGGAGTCCCTACAATGAGCAGTTCTTC. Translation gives CASSLGGSGSPYNEQFF.

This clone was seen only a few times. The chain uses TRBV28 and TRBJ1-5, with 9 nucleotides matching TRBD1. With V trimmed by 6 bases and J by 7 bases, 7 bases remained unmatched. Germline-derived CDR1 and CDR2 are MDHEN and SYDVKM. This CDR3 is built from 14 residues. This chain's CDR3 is CASRLTGGGQPQHF. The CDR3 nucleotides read TGTGCCAGCAGATTAACAGGGGGCGGACAGCCCCAGCATTTT.

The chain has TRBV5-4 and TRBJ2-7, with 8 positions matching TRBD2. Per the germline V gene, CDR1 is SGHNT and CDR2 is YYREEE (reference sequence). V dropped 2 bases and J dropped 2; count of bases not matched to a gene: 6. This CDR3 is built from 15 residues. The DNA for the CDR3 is TGTGCCAGCAGCTTTAGAGCGGGAGCGACCTACGAGCAGTACTTC. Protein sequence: CASSFRAGATYEQYF.

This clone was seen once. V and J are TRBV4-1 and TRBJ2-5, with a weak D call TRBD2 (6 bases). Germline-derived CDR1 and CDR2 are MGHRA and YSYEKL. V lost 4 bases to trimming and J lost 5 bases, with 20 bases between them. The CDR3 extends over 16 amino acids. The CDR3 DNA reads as TGCGCCAGCAGCCGATACCCGGCTAGCGAGTCGGAGACCCAGTACTTC. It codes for CASSRYPASESETQYF.

This CDR3 reads CASSLLITRGRSYNSPLHF. The CDR3 nucleotides are TGTGCCAGCAGCTTATTGATTACGAGGGGGCGGTCCTATAATTCACCCCTCCACTTT. The rearrangement uses TRBV7-2 and TRBJ1-6, with TRBD1 matching over 7 bases. This CDR3 spans 19 amino acids. Unmatched junction bases numbered 11, after V lost 2 bases and J lost 1 base. Germline loops: CDR1 SGHTA, CDR2 FQGNSA.

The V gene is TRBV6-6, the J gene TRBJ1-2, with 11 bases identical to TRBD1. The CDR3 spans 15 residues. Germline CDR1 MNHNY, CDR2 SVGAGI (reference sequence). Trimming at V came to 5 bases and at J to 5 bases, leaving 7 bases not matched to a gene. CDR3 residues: CASSVPGQGVYGYTF. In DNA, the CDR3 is TGTGCCAGCAGTGTCCCGGGACAGGGGGTATATGGCTACACCTTC.

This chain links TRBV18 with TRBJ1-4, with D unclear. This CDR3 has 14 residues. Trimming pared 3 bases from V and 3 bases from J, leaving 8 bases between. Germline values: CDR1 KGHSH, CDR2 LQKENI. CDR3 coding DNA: TGTGCCAGCTCACCGGGGATCCCTAATGAAAAACTGTTTTTT. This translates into CASSPGIPNEKLFF.

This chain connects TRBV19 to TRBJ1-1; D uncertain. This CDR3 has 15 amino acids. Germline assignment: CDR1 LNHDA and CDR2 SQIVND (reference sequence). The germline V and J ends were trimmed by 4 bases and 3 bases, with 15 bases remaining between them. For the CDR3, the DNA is TGTGCCAGTAGTAAAAGCGACTTGAGGGACACTGAAGCTTTCTTT. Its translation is CASSKSDLRDTEAFF. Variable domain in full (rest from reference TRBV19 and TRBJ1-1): DGGITQSPKYLFRKEGQNVTLSCEQNLNHDAMYWYRQDPGQGLRLIYYSQIVNDFQKGDIAEGYSVSREKKESFPLTVTSAQKNPTAFYLCASSKSDLRDTEAFFGQGTRLTVV.

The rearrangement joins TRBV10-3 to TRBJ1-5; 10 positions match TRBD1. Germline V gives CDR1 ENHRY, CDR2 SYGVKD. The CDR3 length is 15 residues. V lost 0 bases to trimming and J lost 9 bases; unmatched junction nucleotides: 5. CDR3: CAISESWDRGWPQHF. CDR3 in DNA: TGTGCCATCAGTGAGTCTTGGGACAGGGGATGGCCCCAGCATTTT.

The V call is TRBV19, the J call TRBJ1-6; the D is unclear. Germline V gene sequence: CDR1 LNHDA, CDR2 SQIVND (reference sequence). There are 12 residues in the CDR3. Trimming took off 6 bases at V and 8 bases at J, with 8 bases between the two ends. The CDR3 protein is CASSVLDSPLHF. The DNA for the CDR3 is TGTGCCAGTAGCGTTCTTGATTCACCCCTCCACTTT.

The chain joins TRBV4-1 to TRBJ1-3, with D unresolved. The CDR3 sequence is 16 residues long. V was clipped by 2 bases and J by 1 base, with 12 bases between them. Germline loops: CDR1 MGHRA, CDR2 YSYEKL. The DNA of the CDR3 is TGCGCCAGCAGCCAACCCGGCAGCCAGTCTGGAAACACCATATATTTT. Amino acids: CASSQPGSQSGNTIYF.

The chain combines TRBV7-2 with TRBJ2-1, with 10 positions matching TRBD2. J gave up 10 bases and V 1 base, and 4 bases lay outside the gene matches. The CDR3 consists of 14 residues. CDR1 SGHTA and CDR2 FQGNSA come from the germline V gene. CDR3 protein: CASSLGGAGGEQFF. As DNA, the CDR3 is TGTGCCAGCAGCTTAGGGGGAGCGGGAGGGGAGCAGTTCTTC.

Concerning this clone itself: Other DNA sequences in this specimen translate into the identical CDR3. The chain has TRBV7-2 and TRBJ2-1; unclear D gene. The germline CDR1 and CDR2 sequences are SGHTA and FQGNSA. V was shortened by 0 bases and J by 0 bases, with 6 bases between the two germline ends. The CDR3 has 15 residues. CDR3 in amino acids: CASSLAYSSYNEQFF. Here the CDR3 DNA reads TGTGCCAGCAGCTTAGCCTATAGCTCCTACAATGAGCAGTTCTTC.